These T cell receptor beta chains were read from a single sample in a study of OX40 agonist ivuxolimab in advanced cancers. The protocol was immunoSEQ multiplex PCR, while the TCRdb copy is restricted to in-frame clones and leaves out a portion. The table shows about 65,000 clones, with about nine tenths occurring only once. The material was CD4+ or CD8+ T cells sorted from blood, obtained in a trial of the OX40 agonist ivuxolimab. The receptor set was obtained from an adult with an advanced solid tumor such as melanoma, head and neck, liver or kidney cancer. The CDR3 runs from the conserved cysteine through the conserved F or W. Fields, in order: clone size, J gene, V gene, D gene, CDR3 protein, CDR3 DNA. The D gene is left open where the match is weak. Clone size is stated in some rows and not others, as once, few, many or a class when expanded.

>.|TRBJ2-1|TRBV4-2|.
CASSQDSLYNEQFF
TGTGCCAGCAGCCAAGACTCCCTTTACAATGAGCAGTTCTTC
>.|TRBJ1-2|TRBV12-5|.
CASGQPLGYGYTF
TGTGCTAGTGGACAACCTCTCGGATATGGCTACACCTTC
>.|TRBJ1-1|TRBV4-2|TRBD1
CASSQQGGNTEAFF
TGTGCCAGCAGCCAACAGGGGGGGAACACTGAAGCTTTCTTT
>.|TRBJ1-6|TRBV4-1|.
CASSQGRQVGSPLHF
TGCGCCAGCAGCCAAGGGAGGCAGGTTGGTTCACCCCTCCACTTT
>few|TRBJ1-5|TRBV9|.
CASSVGGGNQPQHF
TGTGCCAGCAGCGTAGGTGGAGGCAATCAGCCCCAGCATTTT
>.|TRBJ2-7|TRBV5-6|TRBD1
CASSLAGQVREQYF
TGTGCCAGCAGCTTGGCAGGACAGGTTCGCGAGCAGTACTTC
>.|TRBJ1-2|TRBV10-3|.
CAIRLTELYGYTF
TGTGCCATCAGGCTCACGGAACTCTATGGCTACACCTTC
>.|TRBJ2-7|TRBV5-6|.
CASSLGGLTYEQYF
TGTGCCAGCAGCTTGGGGGGACTTACCTACGAGCAGTACTTC
>.|TRBJ2-1|TRBV7-6|TRBD2
CASSSGLAGGYNEQFF
TGTGCCAGCAGCTCCGGACTAGCGGGGGGCTACAATGAGCAGTTCTTC
>.|TRBJ2-6|TRBV5-4|.
CASSLKDRANVLTF
TGTGCCAGCAGCTTGAAGGACAGGGCCAACGTCCTGACTTTC
>.|TRBJ1-1|TRBV18|.
CASSPLPTVYVGRNTEAFF
TGTGCCAGCTCACCCCTACCTACTGTTTACGTTGGGCGGAACACTGAAGCTTTCTTT
>.|TRBJ1-2|TRBV6-1|.
CASRSQENYGYTF
TGTGCCAGCAGGTCCCAGGAAAACTATGGCTACACCTTC
>.|TRBJ2-3|TRBV4-1|.
CASRTRSAISTDTQYF
TGCGCCAGCAGGACCCGAAGCGCCATTAGCACAGATACGCAGTATTTT
>.|TRBJ2-3|TRBV7-6|TRBD2
CASNIAGRVGDTQYF
TGTGCCAGCAATATAGCGGGGAGGGTGGGGGATACGCAGTATTTT
>.|TRBJ1-1|TRBV5-1|.
CASSSLDRRNTEAFF
TGCGCCAGCAGCTCCCTTGACAGGAGGAACACTGAAGCTTTCTTT
>.|TRBJ2-5|TRBV5-1|TRBD1
CASSWARTGGRETQYF
TGCGCCAGCAGCTGGGCGCGGACAGGGGGCCGGGAGACCCAGTACTTC
>.|TRBJ1-6|TRBV4-1|.
CASSRRAGEASPLHF
TGCGCCAGCAGCCGGAGGGCAGGGGAGGCTTCACCCCTCCACTTT
>.|TRBJ1-2|TRBV15|.
CATSRDWEGYGYTF
TGTGCCACCAGCAGAGATTGGGAGGGCTATGGCTACACCTTC
>.|TRBJ2-3|TRBV5-6|.
CASSPAGDTQYF
TGTGCCAGCAGCCCGGCCGGAGATACGCAGTATTTT
>.|TRBJ2-7|TRBV7-2|TRBD1
CASSVRQGAFIEQYF
TGTGCCAGCAGCGTCCGACAGGGGGCGTTTATAGAGCAGTACTTC
>.|TRBJ2-5|TRBV19|.
CASSIQSQETQYF
TGTGCCAGTAGTATACAGTCCCAAGAGACCCAGTACTTC
>.|TRBJ2-7|TRBV18|.
CASSPEPYEQYF
TGTGCCAGCTCACCAGAGCCCTACGAGCAGTACTTC
>.|TRBJ2-5|TRBV5-6|.
CASSKGQDQETQYF
TGTGCCAGCAGCAAGGGACAAGACCAAGAGACCCAGTACTTC
>.|TRBJ1-5|TRBV10-1|.
CASSETLGQPQHF
TGCGCCAGCAGTGAGACCTTGGGTCAGCCCCAGCATTTT
>.|TRBJ2-5|TRBV9|.
CASSVGAGWETQYF
TGTGCCAGCAGCGTAGGGGCGGGGTGGGAGACCCAGTACTTC
>.|TRBJ1-1|TRBV5-1|TRBD1
CASSPGTGSEAFF
TGCGCCAGCAGCCCCGGGACAGGGTCTGAAGCTTTCTTT
>.|TRBJ1-4|TRBV9|.
CASSVRVPPTNEKLFF
TGTGCCAGCAGCGTTCGGGTACCTCCAACTAATGAAAAACTGTTTTTT
>.|TRBJ2-5|TRBV6-1|.
CASSGPGRETQYF
TGTGCCAGCAGCGGACCTGGGCGGGAGACCCAGTACTTC
>.|TRBJ2-7|TRBV6-1|.
CASSLQGSDSYEQYF
TGTGCCAGCAGCCTACAGGGTAGCGATTCCTACGAGCAGTACTTC
>.|TRBJ1-6|TRBV4-1|.
CASSQDSRGVHSPLHF
TGCGCCAGCAGCCAAGATAGCAGGGGCGTCCATTCACCCCTCCACTTT